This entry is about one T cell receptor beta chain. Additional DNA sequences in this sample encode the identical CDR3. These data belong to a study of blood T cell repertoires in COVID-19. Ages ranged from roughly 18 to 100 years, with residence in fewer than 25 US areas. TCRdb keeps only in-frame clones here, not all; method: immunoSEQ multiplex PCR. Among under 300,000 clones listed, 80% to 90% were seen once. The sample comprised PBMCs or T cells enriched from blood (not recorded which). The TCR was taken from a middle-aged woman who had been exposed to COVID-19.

The CDR3 is CASSVGTGVTEAFF. CDR3 DNA: TGTGCCAGCAGCGTCGGCACAGGGGTCACTGAAGCTTTCTTT. The chain recombines TRBV9 with TRBJ1-1; 7 nucleotides agree with TRBD1. Trimming took 2 bases from V and 4 from J; bases not matched to a gene: 5. CDR3 length: 14 residues. Germline CDR1 and CDR2: SGDLS and YYNGEE.